The rows below give T cell receptor beta chains drawn from one sample of a study of cytomegalovirus exposure and HLA in healthy donors. Assay used: immunoSEQ multiplex PCR; TCRdb lists only in-frame clones, some missing. The data contain 100,000 or so clones, about 80% of them singletons. Sequenced sample: PBMCs. Receptor source: a man between 40 and 49 years old in good health and CMV-seronegative. CDR3s include the opening cysteine and the closing phenylalanine or tryptophan. Part of the rows lack a size; the others show once, few, many or a class for expanded clones.

clone size,V gene,CDR3 protein
.,TRBV5-1,CASSFGAGVGYVQETQYF
.,TRBV6-1,CASSEADSWRPRGGAQYF
.,TRBV5-1,CASSPLEGRNYGYTF
.,TRBV7-2,CASSLALARGETQYF
.,TRBV7-9,CASQFGGGQYGYTF
.,TRBV28,CASSSGQLFGYTF
.,TRBV6-1,CASSRGTDPFF
.,TRBV6-6,CASSYGQGRGDTQYF
.,TRBV6-1,CASSGDKSEQFF
.,TRBV5-1,CASSSAGEETQYF
.,TRBV19,CASSIGRRSSYNSPLHF
few,TRBV6-1,CASSKATSGSTDTQYF
.,TRBV9,CASSPPGRVNTEAFF
.,TRBV11-2,CASSSDRRYEQYF
.,TRBV6-1,CASNTFGVLNTEAFF
.,TRBV5-1,CASSLGQGGETQYF
.,TRBV19,CASRGQGAFF
.,TRBV10-3,CAIGASGGRYNEQFF